Presented here are 28 T cell receptor beta chains from one specimen sequenced in a study of T cells in Graves' hyperthyroidism and ophthalmopathy. RNA transcripts served as the template for amplifying TCR beta CDR3 regions. Initially, a first-round RT-PCR of the TCR CDR3 employed the HTBI primer set. MiXCR, applied by TCRdb to the multiplex PCR reads, yields one record per CDR3 protein. There are fewer than 800,000 distinct CDR3 sequences in the sample; about 16% occur only once, and around 8.1% lies in the top ten. The sample was blood. Receptors were obtained from a man between 18 and 35 years old with Graves' hyperthyroidism.

This clonotype was detected many times. This sequence joins TRBV2 and TRBJ2-7; 12 bases align to TRBD2. The trim removed 8 bases at V and 7 bases at J, leaving 9 bases unmatched. The CDR3 is 14 amino acids. Germline V gives CDR1 SNHLY, CDR2 FYNNEI. The CDR3 region has the DNA TGTGCCAGCGGGTTATCTAGCGGGAGGGCGGAGCAGTACTTC. Translated, it gives CASGLSSGRAEQYF.

As concerns this clonotype: At one of its ends the junction is not consistent with the germline gene, which may arise from a read error. The chain joins TRBV20-1 to TRBJ2-1; TRBD2 matches 13 bases. Germline CDR1 is DFQATT and CDR2 is SNEGSKA (reference sequence). The length of the CDR3 is 14 residues. The CDR3: CSARGLAGASEQFF. CDR3 DNA: TGCAGTGCGAGAGGACTAGCGGGAGCCAGTGAGCAGTTCTTC.

V usage is TRBV19 and J usage is TRBJ1-2, with D unresolved. The CDR3 is 13 residues long. Per the germline V gene, CDR1 is LNHDA and CDR2 is SQIVND (reference sequence). V shed 1 base and J shed 4 bases, with 7 bases lying between them. CDR3 sequence (DNA): TGTGCCAGTAGTATAGCACAAATCTATGGCTACACCTTC. This translates into CASSIAQIYGYTF.

This clonotype is a singleton in its sample. This chain uses TRBV7-3 with TRBJ2-7, with 9 bases aligning to TRBD1. The V and J ends lost 4 bases and 1 base, in that order; junction bases with no gene match: 5. Germline V lookup: CDR1 SGHTA, CDR2 FQGTGA. The CDR3 has 15 residues. CDR3 bases: TGTGCCAGCAGCTCGGGACAGGGAACTTCCTACGAGCAGTACTTC. This codes for CASSSGQGTSYEQYF.

This chain connects TRBV25-1 to TRBJ2-7; D is ambiguous. CDR3 length: 13 residues. CDR1 and CDR2 from the germline V gene are MGHDK and SYGVNS. The V and J ends lost 2 bases and 6 bases respectively, with 11 bases between them. The CDR3 region has the DNA TGTGCCAGCAGTGAAAGAGGCAGACTCGAGCAGTACTTC. Its translation: CASSERGRLEQYF.

This clonotype occurred a few times. The chain carries TRBV12-5 and TRBJ2-3; 15 nucleotides match TRBD2. CDR1 is LGHNT, CDR2 FRNRAP, per germline. This CDR3 has 21 amino acids. The V and J ends lost 1 base and 2 bases, in that order; junction bases with no gene match: 13. The CDR3 is CASGLDIGLAGGGSTTDTQYF. The DNA for the CDR3 is TGTGCTAGTGGTTTGGACATTGGACTAGCGGGAGGGGGGTCCACCACAGATACGCAGTATTTT. The variable domain in full, completed from reference TRBV12-5 and TRBJ2-3, reads DARVTQTPRHKVTEMGQEVTMRCQPILGHNTVFWYRQTMMQGLELLAYFRNRAPLDDSGMPKDRFSAEMPDATLATLKIQPSEPRDSAVYFCASGLDIGLAGGGSTTDTQYFGPGTRLTVL.

About this clonotype: At one of its ends the junction is not consistent with the germline gene, which may arise from a read error. This chain joins TRBV7-6 and TRBJ2-7, with TRBD1 as a possible D gene (6 bases). The CDR3 totals 16 residues. Looked up from germline, CDR1 is SGHVS and CDR2 is FNYEAQ. The CDR3, as DNA: TGTACCAGCAGCTCCCTGGCCAGGGGCCAATCCTACGAGCAGTACTTC. Translated: CTSSSLARGQSYEQYF.

This clonotype came up a few times. The chain links TRBV19 to TRBJ2-3, with TRBD2 matching 8 bases. Looked up from germline, CDR1 is LNHDA and CDR2 is SQIVND (reference sequence). V lost 5 bases and J lost 4; bases outside the gene matches: 11. This CDR3 region has 16 residues. The CDR3, as DNA: TGTGCCAGTAGTGGAACTTTCCTAGCGGGCGCAGATACGCAGTATTTT. This codes for CASSGTFLAGADTQYF.

This clonotype was seen many times. At one of its ends the junction is not consistent with the germline gene, which may arise from a read error. The genes are TRBV5-1 and TRBJ1-2; D is uncertain. Germline CDR1 reads SGHRS; CDR2 reads YFSETQ. This CDR3 comprises 13 residues. The CDR3 nucleotides read TGTGCCAGCAGCTTAGCCGGTGGCTATGGCTACACCTTC. Residues: CASSLAGGYGYTF.

The V gene is TRBV11-1, the J gene TRBJ2-1; 11 nucleotides align to TRBD2. Germline V gene data show CDR1 as SGHAT and CDR2 as FQDESV (reference sequence). The CDR3 spans 16 residues. J was trimmed by 2 bases and V by 7 bases; bases with no gene match: 7. CDR3 nucleotide sequence: TGTGCCAGCAAGAACCCGGGACTAGCGGCCTACAATGAGCAGTTCTTC. It translates to CASKNPGLAAYNEQFF.

A word on this clonotype: This may stem from a read error, because a much larger clone lies one nucleotide away. This sequence joins TRBV28 and TRBJ2-3; TRBD1 or TRBD2 may be the D gene (5 bases each). The CDR3 runs 16 residues. Germline V CDR1 and CDR2: MDHEN, SYDVKM. The CDR3 nucleotides are TGTGCCAGCAGTTTACCCCCGACGGGAAGCACAGGTACGCAGTATTTT. It specifies CASSLPPTGSTGTQYF.

A few counts support this clonotype. The chain has TRBV18 and TRBJ1-6; no clear D gene. Germline CDR1 is KGHSH and CDR2 is LQKENI. V was shortened by 3 bases and J by 19 bases, with 13 bases between the two germline ends. The CDR3 is 11 residues long. The CDR3 loop is CASSPGADGHF. The CDR3, as DNA: TGTGCCAGCTCACCGGGCGCAGACGGACACTTT.

This chain joins TRBV4-1 and TRBJ2-5, with 8 bases identical to TRBD1. Germline values: CDR1 MGHRA, CDR2 YSYEKL. V lost 1 base, J lost 4 bases, and 8 bases stayed unmatched. The CDR3 extends over 16 amino acids. The CDR3 DNA sequence: TGCGCCAGCAGCCAAGGTCATACAGGGGGAAGAGAGACCCAGTACTTC. It specifies CASSQGHTGGRETQYF.

This clonotype came up a few times. The junction shows a germline mismatch at one end, possibly a read error. The rearrangement links TRBV28 to TRBJ2-6; 8 nucleotides line up with TRBD1. The V gene's germline CDR1 is MDHEN and CDR2 SYDVKM. The CDR3 extends over 16 amino acids. The CDR3 spells CASSRGTGSGANILTF. The CDR3 DNA sequence: TGTGCCAGCAGTCGCGGGACAGGCTCTGGGGCCAACATCCTGACTTTC. Supplemented by reference TRBV28 and TRBJ2-6, the full variable domain reads DVKVTQSSRYLVKRTGEKVFLECVQDMDHENMFWYRQDPGLGLRLIYFSYDVKMKEKGDIPEGYSVSREKKERFSLILESASTNQTSMYLCASSRGTGSGANILTFGAGSRLTVL.

This clonotype has only a few counts. The V call is TRBV7-8, the J call TRBJ2-7; 9 bases match TRBD1. The CDR3 consists of 18 residues. Germline CDR1 is SGHVS and CDR2 is FQNEAQ. V lost 3 bases, J lost 3 bases, and 15 bases stayed unmatched. The CDR3 region has the DNA TGTGCCAGCAGCTTGACCGGGACAGGGCCACTCGTAGTCTACGAGCAGTACTTC. Protein: CASSLTGTGPLVVYEQYF.

Only a few counts were recorded for this clonotype. V is TRBV20-1 and J is TRBJ2-3; D is perhaps TRBD1 (5 bases). This CDR3 comprises 12 residues. V lost 7 bases and J lost 1, with 9 bases in between. The germline gives CDR1 DFQATT, CDR2 SNEGSKA (reference sequence). In DNA form, the CDR3 reads TGCAGTGGGGGCAGGGGCACAGATACGCAGTATTTT. Amino acids: CSGGRGTDTQYF.

This clonotype appeared a few times. This chain uses TRBV12-5 with TRBJ1-1, with D perhaps TRBD1 (5 bases). Between the trimmed V and J ends, which lost 3 bases and 10 bases, there was a span of 18 bases. The V gene's germline CDR1 is LGHNT and CDR2 FRNRAP. CDR3 length equals 14 residues. CDR3 sequence reads: CASGFPGPTTRAFF. The CDR3 bases are TGTGCTAGTGGTTTCCCGGGACCTACCACCAGAGCTTTCTTT.

V and J are TRBV30 and TRBJ1-2; D not certain. Germline V CDR1 and CDR2: GTSNPN, SVGIG (reference sequence). V lost 5 bases, J lost 3 bases, and 10 bases lay in between. This CDR3 is built from 12 residues. The CDR3 region has the DNA TGTGCCTGGGACGTCAGCGACTATGGCTACACCTTC. This codes for CAWDVSDYGYTF.

Note on this clonotype: A single base separates this from a much larger clone, so it may be a read error. This rearrangement joins TRBV30 to TRBJ2-5, with 10 bases matching TRBD1. V shed 1 base, J shed 2 bases, and the junction held 19 bases outside the gene matches. The germline gives CDR1 GTSNPN, CDR2 SVGIG (reference sequence). This CDR3 has 20 residues. The CDR3 DNA reads TGTGCCTGGAGTGCGAACCGGGACAGGGGACTAACGGGACCTCAAGAGACCCAGTACTTC. This encodes CAWSANRDRGLTGPQETQYF.

The chain has TRBV7-2 and TRBJ2-7; weak D call: TRBD2 (6 bases). V dropped 2 bases and J dropped 2 bases, with 13 bases sitting between them. The CDR3 is 15 residues long. Germline V CDR1 and CDR2: SGHTA, FQGNSA. The CDR3 sequence: CASSLIRGAPYEQYF. Here the CDR3 DNA reads TGTGCCAGCAGCTTAATCCGCGGGGCTCCCTACGAGCAGTACTTC.

A few counts support this clonotype. The chain couples TRBV5-1 to TRBJ2-7; D may be TRBD2 (6 bases). The ends were cut back, 1 base at V and 0 bases at J, with 11 bases in the middle. This CDR3 is 15 amino acids long. Germline V gene sequence: CDR1 SGHRS, CDR2 YFSETQ. The chain's CDR3 is CASSLLSGHSYEQYF. DNA of the CDR3: TGCGCCAGCAGCTTGCTTAGCGGCCACTCCTACGAGCAGTACTTC.

This clonotype was recorded many times. The chain employs TRBV12-3 or TRBV12-4 and TRBJ2-3; tentatively, D is TRBD1 (7 bases). The germline V and J ends were trimmed by 7 bases and 3 bases, with 20 bases remaining between them. CDR3 length: 16 amino acids. The CDR3 protein is CASTFRAGGQTDTQYF. The CDR3, as DNA: TGTGCCAGCACCTTCAGGGCAGGGGGGCAGACAGATACGCAGTATTTT.

This sequence joins TRBV10-3 and TRBJ2-1; TRBD1 agrees at 9 bases. Trimming took 8 bases from V and 8 from J; bases not matched to a gene: 7. Germline V CDR1 and CDR2: ENHRY, SYGVKD. The CDR3 covers 13 residues. The CDR3 sequence is CAIEGDRVDEQFF. The CDR3 DNA reads as TGTGCCATCGAGGGGGACAGGGTGGATGAGCAGTTCTTC.

This sequence joins TRBV5-1 and TRBJ2-1; D may be TRBD2 (5 bases). From germline, CDR1 is SGHRS and CDR2 YFSETQ. Trimming stripped 2 bases from V and 8 bases from J, with 14 bases between. The CDR3 spans 14 residues. CDR3 residues: CASSFQSGLDEQFF. CDR3 sequence (DNA): TGCGCCAGCAGCTTCCAGTCCGGACTCGATGAGCAGTTCTTC.

The CDR3 reads CASTHGPGREGYTF. In nucleotides, the CDR3 is TGTGCCAGCACCCACGGTCCCGGCAGAGAAGGCTACACCTTC. This chain connects TRBV6-1 to TRBJ1-2; no clear D. Germline CDR1 MNHNS, CDR2 SASEGT. V shed 7 bases and J shed 8 bases, with 20 bases lying between them. The CDR3 loop spans 14 amino acids.

This clonotype has only a few counts. The chain carries TRBV18 and TRBJ2-2; 7 positions match TRBD1. The CDR3 has 17 residues. CDR1 and CDR2 (germline): KGHSH, LQKENI. The V and J ends lost 3 bases and 1 base, in that order; junction bases with no gene match: 8. The CDR3 loop reads CASSPYRGNVNTGELFF. CDR3 sequence (DNA): TGTGCCAGCTCACCCTACAGGGGAAACGTGAACACCGGGGAGCTGTTTTTT.

J is TRBJ2-7 and V is TRBV18; TRBD2 is a possible D gene (6 bases). Germline V lookup: CDR1 KGHSH, CDR2 LQKENI. Trimming cost V 3 bases and J 0 bases, with 15 bases left between them. The CDR3 runs to 16 residues. The CDR3 sequence: CASSPPIAVSSYEQYF. CDR3 nucleotides: TGTGCCAGCTCACCCCCTATAGCGGTGAGCTCCTACGAGCAGTACTTC.

The J gene is TRBJ1-6, the V gene TRBV27, with 8 bases that match TRBD1. The CDR3 is 18 residues long. CDR1 MNHEY and CDR2 SMNVEV come from the germline V gene (reference sequence). Trimming removed 3 bases from V and 6 bases from J; junction bases left unmatched: 13. As DNA, the CDR3 is TGTGCCAGCAGTTTCCAAGCGCTCCCGGGACAGGCTAATTCACCCCTCCACTTT. Its translation: CASSFQALPGQANSPLHF.